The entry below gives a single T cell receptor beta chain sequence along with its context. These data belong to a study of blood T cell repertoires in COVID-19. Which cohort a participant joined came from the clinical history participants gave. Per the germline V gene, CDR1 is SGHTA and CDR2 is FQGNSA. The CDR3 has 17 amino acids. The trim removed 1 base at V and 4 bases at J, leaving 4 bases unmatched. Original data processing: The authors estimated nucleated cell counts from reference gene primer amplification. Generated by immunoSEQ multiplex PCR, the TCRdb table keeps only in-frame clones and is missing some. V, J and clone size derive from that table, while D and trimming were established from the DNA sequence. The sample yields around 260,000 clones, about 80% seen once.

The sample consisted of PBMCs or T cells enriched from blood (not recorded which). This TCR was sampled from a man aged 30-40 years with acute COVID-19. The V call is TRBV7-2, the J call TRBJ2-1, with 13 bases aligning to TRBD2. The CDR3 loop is CASSLGGGLAGYNEQFF. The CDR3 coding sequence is TGTGCCAGCAGCTTAGGGGGGGGACTAGCGGGATACAATGAGCAGTTCTTC.